This T cell receptor (beta chain) was identified during a study of T-cell reconstitution after alpha-beta-depleted transplantation in children. Study outcomes and limitations: Certain patients had high TCRbeta diversity at day 60, and it came from recipient T cells and thymic progenitors that survived.

The CDR3 runs 11 residues. Germline V gene sequence: CDR1 DFQATT, CDR2 SNEGSKA (reference sequence). The germline V and J ends were trimmed by 6 bases and 5 bases, with 10 bases remaining between them. Using unique molecular identifiers, the investigators prepared the TCRbeta library. TCRdb called the PCR reads again in MiXCR, with one record for every CDR3 protein. Altogether over 85,000 distinct CDR3 sequences are present, around 5.9% being singletons, with the ten largest covering about 6%. This clonotype was recorded many times. Its antigen is still unknown. This receptor was obtained from a female patient aged 2-15 years who had a stem cell transplant for Fanconi anemia, so the T cells may come from the graft donor. This chain connects TRBV20-1 to TRBJ2-5; D gene uncertain. The sample was PBMCs, mostly from graft donor cells, taken 60 days after TCRalphabeta/CD19-depleted stem cell transplant. The CDR3 spells CSAAGAETQYF. Here the CDR3 DNA reads TGCAGTGCAGCAGGAGCGGAGACCCAGTACTTC.